The clone carrying this T cell receptor beta chain was seen more than once but under ten times. The target antigen is unknown. This specimen belongs to a study of cytomegalovirus exposure and HLA in healthy donors. Study-level findings and limits: Per a later analysis, 18,000 or so TCR beta sequences showed association with HLA alleles at 0.05 false discovery rate. Productive rates of about 90% or about 30% were seen for most TCR beta V segments in an earlier analysis.

This CDR3 has 16 amino acids. Between the trimmed V and J ends, which lost 6 bases and 1 base, there was a span of 16 bases. CDR1 is SGHVS, CDR2 FNYEAQ, per germline. Both 60 Vbeta primers and 13 Jbeta primers went into the PCR. Assay: immunoSEQ multiplex PCR; the TCRdb copy retains only in-frame clones and omits some. Here the sample spans roughly 86,000 clones, 65% being singletons. This clonotype was obtained from a woman aged 50 to 60 in good health and CMV-seropositive. Sequencing was performed on PBMCs. The genes are TRBV7-6 and TRBJ1-5; D gene uncertain. The chain's CDR3 is CASSLRPGPSNQPQHF. CDR3 DNA: TGTGCCAGCAGTCTTAGGCCGGGTCCCAGCAATCAGCCCCAGCATTTT.